The sample holds a few counts of the clone carrying this TCR beta chain. The antigen remains unidentified. This specimen belongs to a study of blood T cells in healthy people across ages. Study overall: Capture via template switching afforded approximately one barcoded beta molecule per two T cells. Regarding the study as a whole: Roughly linear declines in TCR beta diversity per million T cells occurred with age.

Donation came from healthy Caucasian individuals in Russia who were aged about 6 to 90. Samples each yielded at least 6 micrograms of total RNA. Sample-barcoded 5' priming and a J-beta primer mix drove a second PCR of roughly 7 to 11 cycles. In TCRdb, the 5' RACE reads were re-called with MiXCR into one record per CDR3 protein. The data hold hundreds of thousands of distinct CDR3 sequences, with more than 45% observed a single time. This CDR3 spans 15 amino acids. The germline V gene has CDR1 KGHSH and CDR2 LQKENI. V was shortened by 6 bases and J by 2 bases, with 17 bases between the two germline ends.

The receptor was derived from a woman aged 80 or over in good health. V gene TRBV18 combines with J gene TRBJ2-7; D might be TRBD1 or TRBD2, each matching 5 bases. The sequenced sample was blood. The CDR3 protein is CASSQSTGGTYEQYF. The CDR3 DNA reads as TGTGCCAGCTCCCAGAGTACAGGAGGCACCTACGAGCAGTACTTC.